Following are 6 T cell receptor beta chains from one sample sequenced in a study of post-analysis software for immune sequencing data. Regarding the study as a whole: Roughly 5 TRBV segments, TRBV5-6, TRBV5-1 and TRBV20-1 among them, were found more frequent in patients than controls.

Unique-molecular-identifier-tagged TCR beta cDNA libraries were used. TCRdb fed the PCR reads into MiXCR, producing one record per CDR3 protein. The table records around 710,000 distinct CDR3 sequences, around 45% of them present only once. Which antigens these TCRs recognize remains unknown. Sequencing was performed on blood. The receptor source for this set is a girl under 18 with multiple sclerosis.

The V gene is TRBV7-9, the J gene TRBJ2-3; 7 bases line up with TRBD1. The germline V gene encodes CDR1 SEHNR and CDR2 FQNEAQ (reference sequence). The CDR3 extends over 17 amino acids. The junction had 14 bases not matched to a gene; V was cut back by 4 bases and J by 4 bases. CDR3 protein: CASSWGEELQGADTQYF. For the CDR3, the DNA is TGTGCCAGCAGCTGGGGAGAGGAATTGCAGGGGGCAGATACGCAGTATTTT.

This clonotype was detected only a few times. V is TRBV6-1 and J is TRBJ1-6; 9 nucleotides line up with TRBD1. V gave up 5 bases and J gave up 7 bases; unmatched junction bases: 3. The CDR3 length is 14 residues. Germline lookup yields CDR1 MNHNS and CDR2 SASEGT. CDR3 protein: CASSWDRENSPLHF. The CDR3 region has the DNA TGTGCCAGCAGTTGGGACAGGGAGAATTCACCCCTCCACTTT.

This clonotype has a handful of counts. This sequence joins TRBV18 and TRBJ2-7; 10 bases match TRBD2. Trimming at V came to 3 bases and at J to 4 bases, leaving 9 bases not matched to a gene. Per the germline V gene, CDR1 is KGHSH and CDR2 is LQKENI. This CDR3 region has 16 residues. CDR3 sequence (DNA): TGTGCCAGCTCACCCCTCGCTAGCGGGAGTCCATACGAGCAGTACTTC. It is translated as CASSPLASGSPYEQYF.

The chain couples TRBV5-1 to TRBJ2-5, with D possibly matching TRBD1 (8 bases). V was shortened by 4 bases and J by 7 bases, with 14 bases between the two germline ends. The CDR3 covers 13 residues. CDR1 and CDR2 from the germline V gene are SGHRS and YFSETQ. CDR3: CASSTHRGGTQYF. Written as DNA, the CDR3 is TGCGCCAGCAGCACCCACAGGGGGGGGACCCAGTACTTC.

This clonotype was seen more than once but under ten times. This chain joins TRBV2 and TRBJ2-3; no firm D call. CDR3 length: 15 residues. Germline-derived CDR1 and CDR2 are SNHLY and FYNNEI. Between the trimmed V and J ends, which lost 3 bases and 2 bases, there was a span of 12 bases. The CDR3 region is CASSDYISITDTQYF. CDR3 DNA sequence: TGTGCCAGCAGTGATTACATATCGATCACAGATACGCAGTATTTT.

The chain is built from TRBV5-1 and TRBJ1-1; 7 bases are shared with TRBD1. There are 16 residues in the CDR3. The V and J ends lost 4 bases and 6 bases, in that order; junction bases with no gene match: 15. Germline lookup yields CDR1 SGHRS and CDR2 YFSETQ. The CDR3 region is CASSVGGKLSSAEAFF. The CDR3 DNA sequence: TGCGCCAGCAGCGTAGGGGGCAAGTTAAGTAGCGCTGAAGCTTTCTTT.